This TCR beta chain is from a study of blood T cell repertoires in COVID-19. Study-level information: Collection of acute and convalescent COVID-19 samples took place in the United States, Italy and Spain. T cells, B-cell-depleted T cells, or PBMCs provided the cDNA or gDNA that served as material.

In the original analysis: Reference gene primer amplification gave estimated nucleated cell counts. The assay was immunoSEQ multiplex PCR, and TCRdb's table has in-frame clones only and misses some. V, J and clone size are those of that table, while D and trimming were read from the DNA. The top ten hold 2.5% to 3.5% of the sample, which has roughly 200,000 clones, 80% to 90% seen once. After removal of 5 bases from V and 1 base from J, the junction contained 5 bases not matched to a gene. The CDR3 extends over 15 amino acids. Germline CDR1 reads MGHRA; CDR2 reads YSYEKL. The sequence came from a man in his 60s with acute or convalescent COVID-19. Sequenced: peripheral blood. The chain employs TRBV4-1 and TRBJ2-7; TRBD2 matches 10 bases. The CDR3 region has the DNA TGCGCCAGCAGCGCGCGACTAGCGGGTTCCTACGAGCAGTACTTC. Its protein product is CASSARLAGSYEQYF.